This T cell receptor beta chain stems from a study of neurological immune-mediated disorders. The length of the CDR3 is 15 residues. Germline CDR1 MGHRA, CDR2 YSYEKL. Trimming shortened V by 1 base and J by 5 bases, and 11 bases separated the two germline ends. By 5'RACE with 10-nucleotide random UMIs, the cDNA was made. From 15-18 subjects, every sequencing run obtained over 160 million TCR-beta sequences. One entry per CDR3 protein, called by TCRdb with MiXCR from the 5' RACE reads. Of more than 95,000 distinct CDR3 sequences in the sample, 10% to 14% were seen once. This clonotype was recorded many times. Time point here: longitudinal time-point 3.

The sample consisted of PBMCs. The TCR originated in a female donor with HTLV-1-associated myelopathy (HAM/TSP). The V gene is TRBV4-1, the J gene TRBJ2-2; tentative D call: TRBD2 (5 bases). This CDR3 reads CASSQASPGTGELFF. Written as DNA, the CDR3 is TGCGCCAGCAGCCAAGCCTCGCCGGGAACCGGGGAGCTGTTTTTT.